This TCR beta chain appears in the sequencing data of a study of response to subunit inactivated influenza vaccine. From germline, CDR1 is DFQATT and CDR2 SNEGSKA (reference sequence). V lost 3 bases, J lost 2 bases, and 15 bases lay in between. The CDR3 extends over 15 amino acids. TCRdb re-called the RT-PCR reads through MiXCR, storing one row per CDR3 protein. The sample has hundreds of thousands of distinct CDR3 sequences; approximately 17% are singletons. This clonotype turned up a few times. The J gene is TRBJ2-3, the V gene TRBV20-1, with a possible D match to TRBD1 (6 bases). This TCR was recovered from a man aged 45 to 65 who received an inactivated influenza vaccine. The sequencing here drew on PBMCs from blood, taken around 5 days after vaccination. The CDR3 sequence: CSARTTGYITDTQYF. In DNA form, the CDR3 reads TGCAGTGCTAGGACGACAGGATATATCACAGATACGCAGTATTTT.